A selection of T cell receptor beta chains follows, all from one sample in a study of T cell repertoires in cytomegalovirus infection. In TCRdb, the reads were re-called with MiXCR into one record per CDR3 protein. The table records some 940,000 distinct CDR3 sequences, about a third of them present only once. The antigens of these receptors remain unknown. The sample here was cultured CD8+ T cells from PBMCs, taken from culture after CMV antigen stimulation. The receptors were gathered from a human donor in good health (CMV status not recorded). Some clones in this sample may be carry-over from other donors' samples. CDR3s include the opening cysteine and the closing phenylalanine or tryptophan. A D gene is named only where the DNA matches it firmly. Some rows mark clone size as missing; the rest say once, few, many or name a class of expanded clone.

>.|TRBV14|TRBJ1-5|.
CASSQGRDGEPQHF
TGTGCCAGCAGCCAAGGAAGGGATGGGGAGCCCCAGCATTTT
>.|TRBV6-5|TRBJ1-5|.
CASSLGSGVNQPQHF
TGTGCCAGCAGTTTGGGGTCAGGGGTCAATCAGCCCCAGCATTTT
>.|TRBV28|TRBJ1-1|.
CASSSVPGGAEAFF
TGTGCCAGCAGTTCCGTCCCGGGGGGAGCTGAAGCTTTCTTT
>.|TRBV24-1|TRBJ2-3|few
CATSDYTTMDTQYF
TGTGCCACCAGTGACTATACGACCATGGATACGCAGTATTTT
>.|TRBV27|TRBJ2-1|few
CASSLGNGGHNEQFF
TGTGCCAGCAGTTTAGGCAACGGAGGGCACAATGAGCAGTTCTTC
>.|TRBV27|TRBJ1-5|.
CASSEGRRQPQHF
TGTGCCAGCAGTGAGGGGAGGAGGCAGCCCCAGCATTTT
>.|TRBV27|TRBJ1-2|few
CASSFGGGMWGYTF
TGTGCCAGCAGTTTCGGGGGAGGAATGTGGGGCTACACCTTC
>TRBD2|TRBV6-1|TRBJ2-1|.
CASSEWTLAGGSPNEQFF
TGTGCCAGCAGTGAATGGACCCTAGCGGGGGGCTCTCCCAATGAGCAGTTCTTC
>.|TRBV9|TRBJ1-5|.
CASSERFNQPQHF
TGTGCCAGCAGCGAGCGTTTCAATCAGCCCCAGCATTTT
>.|TRBV7-6|TRBJ1-1|few
CASSSGLENTEAFF
TGTGCCAGCAGCTCAGGGCTAGAGAACACTGAAGCTTTCTTT
>.|TRBV10-3|TRBJ1-2|few
CAISESGDYGYTF
TGTGCCATCAGTGAATCGGGGGACTATGGCTACACCTTC
>TRBD1|TRBV7-9|TRBJ2-2|few
CASSSRTGDSGELFF
TGTGCCAGCAGCTCCAGGACAGGTGATTCCGGGGAGCTGTTTTTT
>TRBD1|TRBV5-5|TRBJ2-7|.
CASSRDRAVYEQYF
TGTGCCAGCAGCAGGGACAGGGCGGTCTACGAGCAGTACTTC
>.|TRBV15|TRBJ2-3|.
CATKQGPSDTQYF
TGTGCCACCAAGCAGGGTCCCTCAGATACGCAGTATTTT
>TRBD2|TRBV27|TRBJ2-7|.
CASSPSGGDTSYEQYF
TGTGCCAGCAGTCCCTCCGGGGGGGACACCTCCTACGAGCAGTACTTC
>TRBD1|TRBV6-1|TRBJ2-7|few
CASSDDPGQSYEQYF
TGTGCCAGCAGTGATGATCCGGGACAGTCCTACGAGCAGTACTTC
>.|TRBV7-6|TRBJ2-1|few
CASSLRLQGNEQFF
TGTGCCAGCAGCTTGAGGCTCCAGGGTAATGAGCAGTTCTTC
>TRBD2|TRBV7-9|TRBJ2-5|few
CASSPSGLAGGGTQYF
TGTGCCAGCAGCCCCTCGGGACTAGCGGGGGGCGGGACCCAGTACTTC
>.|TRBV12-5|TRBJ1-2|.
CASGLSLADKRGGYTF
TGTGCTAGTGGTTTGTCCTTGGCAGACAAAAGGGGGGGCTACACCTTC
>.|TRBV5-4|TRBJ1-1|few
CASSLAGGTNTEAFF
TGTGCCAGCAGCTTGGCCGGAGGGACGAACACTGAAGCTTTCTTT
>.|TRBV14|TRBJ1-2|few
CASSQGRTRAYGYTF
TGTGCCAGCAGCCAAGGGAGAACCCGGGCATATGGCTACACCTTC
>.|TRBV12-3/TRBV12-4|TRBJ1-2|.
CASRGLSGEIGYTF
TGTGCCAGCAGGGGACTGAGTGGGGAGATTGGCTACACCTTC
>.|TRBV7-2|TRBJ2-5|few
CASSPPREYQETQYF
TGTGCCAGCAGCCCCCCCAGAGAATACCAAGAGACCCAGTACTTC
>.|TRBV7-8|TRBJ2-3|.
CASSWLGSGDTQYF
TGTGCCAGCAGCTGGCTAGGCTCTGGAGATACGCAGTATTTT
>.|TRBV12-3/TRBV12-4|TRBJ2-3|many
CASSFTPPNPDTQYF
TGTGCCAGCAGTTTTACTCCCCCGAATCCAGATACGCAGTATTTT
>.|TRBV20-1|TRBJ2-7|.
CSAARTDSYEQYF
TGCAGTGCCGCAAGGACCGATTCCTACGAGCAGTACTTC
>.|TRBV4-3|TRBJ1-5|.
CASSQDYGTGQPQHF
TGCGCCAGCAGCCAAGATTACGGAACGGGTCAGCCCCAGCATTTT
>.|TRBV7-9|TRBJ2-7|.
CASSSGLIAYEQYF
TGTGCCAGCAGCTCCGGACTGATAGCCTACGAGCAGTACTTC
>.|TRBV29-1|TRBJ2-4|few
CTAVSKNIQYF
TGCACCGCAGTAAGCAAAAACATTCAGTACTTC
>.|TRBV7-9|TRBJ1-3|many
CASSLAIRNSGNTIYF
TGTGCCAGCAGCTTAGCGATACGGAACTCTGGAAACACCATATATTTT
>.|TRBV7-9|TRBJ1-6|.
CASDRPNTALHF
TGTGCCAGCGACAGACCCAATACGGCCCTCCACTTT
>.|TRBV20-1|TRBJ1-2|few
CSARDRGAGNGYTF
TGCAGTGCTAGAGATAGGGGAGCAGGGAACGGCTACACCTTC
>.|TRBV10-3|TRBJ1-2|.
CATQIWGAQGYTF
TGTGCCACCCAGATATGGGGGGCTCAAGGCTACACCTTC
>TRBD1|TRBV10-2|TRBJ2-7|.
CASSESGGVQGAYEQYF
TGCGCCAGCAGTGAGTCGGGAGGGGTACAGGGGGCTTACGAGCAGTACTTC
>.|TRBV2|TRBJ2-4|once
CASSEGRENIQYF
TGTGCCAGCAGTGAGGGCAGGGAAAACATTCAGTACTTC
>.|TRBV7-9|TRBJ2-7|few
CASSLSGRTSYEQYF
TGTGCCAGCAGCCTCAGTGGACGGACCTCCTACGAGCAGTACTTC
>TRBD1|TRBV15|TRBJ2-1|.
CATSPDRDLNNEQFF
TGTGCCACCAGCCCGGACAGGGACCTCAACAATGAGCAGTTCTTC
>.|TRBV7-6|TRBJ2-7|.
CASSPLGGDSYEQYF
TGTGCCAGCAGTCCCCTAGGGGGAGACTCCTACGAGCAGTACTTC
>.|TRBV6-5|TRBJ1-1|.
CASSYSLGGGTEAFF
TGTGCCAGCAGTTACTCACTAGGGGGGGGCACTGAAGCTTTCTTT
>.|TRBV4-1|TRBJ1-5|few
CASSQEGIDNQPQHF
TGCGCCAGCAGCCAAGAGGGTATAGACAATCAGCCCCAGCATTTT
>.|TRBV4-1|TRBJ1-6|.
CASSQGTDYNSPLHF
TGCGCCAGCAGCCAAGGGACAGATTATAATTCACCCCTCCACTTT
>.|TRBV7-2|TRBJ2-1|few
CASSLGSMSSYNEQFF
TGTGCCAGCAGCTTGGGGTCTATGAGCTCCTACAATGAGCAGTTCTTC
>.|TRBV7-2|TRBJ1-4|many
CASSSRSSNEKLFF
TGTGCCAGCAGCTCAAGGAGTTCTAATGAAAAACTGTTTTTT
>.|TRBV12-5|TRBJ2-2|few
CASAWDISGTGELFF
TGTGCTAGTGCCTGGGACATTTCGGGCACCGGGGAGCTGTTTTTT
>TRBD2|TRBV7-9|TRBJ2-3|few
CASSEAGKVTDTQYF
TGTGCCAGCAGCGAAGCGGGGAAGGTAACAGATACGCAGTATTTT
>.|TRBV10-3|TRBJ2-1|.
CAVEWGNEQFF
TGTGCCGTCGAGTGGGGCAATGAGCAGTTCTTC
>.|TRBV7-8|TRBJ2-3|many
CASRLNNRVADTQYF
TGTGCCAGCAGGTTGAACAACAGGGTGGCAGATACGCAGTATTTT
>.|TRBV20-1|TRBJ2-7|.
CSARARSYEQYF
TGCAGTGCTAGAGCCAGGAGCTACGAGCAGTACTTC
>.|TRBV24-1|TRBJ2-1|.
CATSDPRTAGTTNEQFF
TGTGCCACCAGTGATCCCCGGACAGCAGGGACCACCAATGAGCAGTTCTTC
>.|TRBV7-6|TRBJ1-2|many
CASSPDRRSYGYTF
TGTGCCAGCAGCCCAGACAGGAGGAGCTATGGCTACACCTTC
>.|TRBV7-3|TRBJ2-3|.
CASSSGGRVTDTQYF
TGTGCCAGCAGCTCCGGGGGCAGGGTCACAGATACGCAGTATTTT
>TRBD2|TRBV7-6|TRBJ2-1|.
CASSRRDYYNEQFF
TGTGCCAGCAGCCGACGGGACTACTACAATGAGCAGTTCTTC